This T cell receptor beta chain was identified in a study of shared clonotypes between healthy human individuals. As concerns this clone: Its specificity is not known.

Original data processing: ImmunoSEQ gave junction-only sequences without quality scores, so filtering differed. Only in-frame clones appear in the TCRdb table, and some are missing; sequencing was by immunoSEQ multiplex PCR. The D gene and trimming were derived from the DNA, and the V and J assignments and clone size from that table. The table lists around 2.3 million clones, under 97% of them singletons, with more than 0.1% in the top ten. Study-wide findings and caveats: Naive subsets generally had larger estimated richness than memory subsets. The generation probabilities recorded for non-shared clonotypes fell below those of clonotypes shared by all four donors.

Germline loops: CDR1 SGHVS, CDR2 FNYEAQ. The CDR3 loop spans 16 amino acids. The ends were cut back, 6 bases at V and 0 bases at J, with 12 bases in the middle. The TCR sequence derives from a man aged 18 to 35 in good health. The J gene is TRBJ1-6, the V gene TRBV7-6; D is ambiguous. Sequences were obtained from naive CD4+ T cells sorted from blood. Documented subset: CD45RA+ positively selected. The DNA of the CDR3 is TGTGCCAGCAGGCGGACGAACAGCTCCTATAATTCACCCCTCCACTTT. As protein: CASRRTNSSYNSPLHF.